One sample yielded the 19 T cell receptor beta chains listed below, sequenced in a study of PD-L1 blockade in urothelial cancer. Generated by immunoSEQ multiplex PCR, the TCRdb table keeps only in-frame clones and is missing some. The sample contains about 76,000 clones, approximately 90% of which appear only once. Stated time point: peripheral blood 6 weeks after treatment start. The specimen comprised PBMCs, sampled around atezolizumab (anti-PD-L1) treatment. The receptors originated from a woman older than 75 with urothelial cancer.

This clone was observed a few times. V is TRBV7-9 and J is TRBJ2-7; 8 bases map to TRBD2. Germline V CDR1 and CDR2: SEHNR, FQNEAQ (reference sequence). Trimming took 7 bases from V and 4 from J; bases not matched to a gene: 12. This CDR3 is built from 15 residues. CDR3 nucleotide sequence: TGTGCCAGCACCGATGCACTAGCGGAAAATTACGAGCAGTACTTC. Its protein product is CASTDALAENYEQYF.

This clone was observed a single time. The chain recombines TRBV5-4 with TRBJ2-1, with D possibly TRBD2 on 6 matching bases. Germline V gene sequence: CDR1 SGHNT, CDR2 YYREEE (reference sequence). The CDR3 spans 16 residues. V was cut by 0 bases and J by 6 bases, with 16 bases left in between. The CDR3, as DNA: TGTGCCAGCAGCTTGGGAGGGAGGCCGAAGGGCAATGAGCAGTTCTTC. It yields the protein CASSLGGRPKGNEQFF.

V and J are TRBV10-2 and TRBJ1-5; TRBD1 is a possible D gene (5 bases). Trimming stripped 2 bases from V and 6 bases from J, with 14 bases between. Germline V gives CDR1 WSHSY, CDR2 SAAADI. The CDR3 length is 15 residues. The CDR3 DNA sequence: TGCGCCAGCAGTGAGAGGGTGCAGGGTGGTCAGCCCCAGCATTTT. It specifies CASSERVQGGQPQHF.

The chain links TRBV14 to TRBJ2-7, with TRBD1 as a possible D gene (6 bases). This CDR3 has 13 amino acids. The germline CDR1 and CDR2 sequences are SGHDN and FVKESK. The V gene lost 5 bases and the J gene lost 1 base, with 9 bases spanning the gap. The CDR3 region is CASSFRGSYEQYF. The CDR3 DNA sequence: TGTGCCAGCAGCTTCAGGGGATCCTACGAGCAGTACTTC.

V gene TRBV28 combines with J gene TRBJ2-1; TRBD1 matches 9 bases. Germline V gives CDR1 MDHEN, CDR2 SYDVKM. The CDR3 sequence is 13 residues long. The V segment lost 7 bases and the J segment 8 bases; nucleotides outside the gene matches: 6. The CDR3 protein is CASTTGGRDEQFF. In nucleotides, the CDR3 is TGTGCCAGCACAACAGGGGGCCGCGATGAGCAGTTCTTC.

In regard to this clone: At one end, the junction sequence differs from germline, possibly due to a read error. This sequence joins TRBV7-6 and TRBJ2-7, with 11 bases fitting TRBD2. This CDR3 is 17 amino acids long. CDR1 is SGHVS and CDR2 is FNYEAQ in the germline V gene. The CDR3 nucleotides read TGTGCCAGCAGCGTAGCGTCCCTAACTAGCGGGGGTCAGGAGCAGTACTTC. Translating it yields CASSVASLTSGGQEQYF.

As DNA, the CDR3 is TGTGCCAGCAGTAAACAGACCTACGAGCAGTACTTC. Residues: CASSKQTYEQYF. The genes are TRBV25-1 and TRBJ2-7; D gene ambiguous. Trimming stripped 5 bases from V and 2 bases from J, with 7 bases between. The germline CDR1 and CDR2 sequences are MGHDK and SYGVNS. CDR3 length: 12 amino acids.

The chain carries TRBV28 and TRBJ1-5; D may be TRBD1 (6 bases). V was clipped by 6 bases and J by 4 bases, with 10 bases between them. Per the germline V gene, CDR1 is MDHEN and CDR2 is SYDVKM. The CDR3 loop spans 13 amino acids. CDR3 DNA: TGTGCCAGCAGAGGGGGGGGTAATCAGCCCCAGCATTTT. It yields the protein CASRGGGNQPQHF.

CDR3 protein: CASSTRQGGGDTQYF. The CDR3 DNA is TGTGCCAGCAGCACCCGACAGGGCGGAGGAGATACGCAGTATTTT. The V and J genes are TRBV9 and TRBJ2-3; 7 bases fit TRBD1. This CDR3 is built from 15 residues. The germline V gene encodes CDR1 SGDLS and CDR2 YYNGEE. J was trimmed by 5 bases and V by 4 bases; bases with no gene match: 10. Full variable domain (missing parts from reference TRBV9 and TRBJ2-3): DSGVTQTPKHLITATGQRVTLRCSPRSGDLSVYWYQQSLDQGLQFLIQYYNGEERAKGNILERFSAQQFPDLHSELNLSSLELGDSALYFCASSTRQGGGDTQYFGPGTRLTVL.

The genes are TRBV5-1 and TRBJ2-3; 10 bases match TRBD2. Germline loops: CDR1 SGHRS, CDR2 YFSETQ. The CDR3 spans 16 residues. The trim removed 3 bases at V and 4 bases at J, leaving 8 bases unmatched. The chain's CDR3 is CASSSAGTSVPDTQYF. CDR3 bases: TGCGCCAGCAGCTCGGCCGGGACTAGCGTTCCAGATACGCAGTATTTT.

This clone is a singleton in its sample. The CDR3 nucleotides read TGTGCCAGCAGCGGGGGCCCCGCCGGCGGTGAAAAACTGTTTTTT. It translates to CASSGGPAGGEKLFF. The chain carries TRBV9 and TRBJ1-4; D possibly corresponds to TRBD1 (5 bases). V lost 3 bases to trimming and J lost 7 bases, with 16 bases between them. This CDR3 contains 15 residues. Germline CDR1 is SGDLS and CDR2 is YYNGEE.

CDR3 protein: CASREWGDRSGYTF. In DNA, the CDR3 is TGTGCCAGCAGAGAATGGGGGGACAGATCTGGCTACACCTTC. The chain employs TRBV7-8 and TRBJ1-2, with TRBD1 matching 7 bases. J gave up 7 bases and V 6 bases, and 11 bases lay outside the gene matches. Germline assignment: CDR1 SGHVS and CDR2 FQNEAQ. This CDR3 is built from 14 residues.

This chain joins TRBV19 and TRBJ1-2; D may be TRBD1 (5 bases). Germline-derived CDR1 and CDR2 are LNHDA and SQIVND (reference sequence). Trimming left V 4 bases short and J 6 bases short, with 18 bases between. This CDR3 is built from 15 residues. The CDR3: CASSTVGSGANGYTF. The CDR3 bases are TGTGCCAGTAGTACGGTGGGTAGCGGGGCGAATGGCTACACCTTC.

The CDR3: CASSFRQGFSYEQYF. The CDR3 nucleotides read TGTGCCAGCAGTTTCAGACAGGGGTTCTCCTACGAGCAGTACTTC. The chain employs TRBV28 and TRBJ2-7; TRBD1 matches 8 bases. This CDR3 is 15 amino acids long. The junction had 4 bases not matched to a gene; V was cut back by 3 bases and J by 0 bases. The germline V gene encodes CDR1 MDHEN and CDR2 SYDVKM.

This sequence joins TRBV27 and TRBJ2-2; 7 bases map to TRBD1. The CDR3 covers 14 residues. CDR1 and CDR2 (germline): MNHEY, SMNVEV (reference sequence). V shed 6 bases, J shed 4 bases, and the junction held 5 bases outside the gene matches. CDR3 loop: CASRVQGFTGELFF. CDR3 DNA: TGTGCCAGCAGAGTACAGGGGTTCACCGGGGAGCTGTTTTTT.

This chain connects TRBV9 to TRBJ2-7; TRBD2 is a possible D gene (6 bases). Germline lookup yields CDR1 SGDLS and CDR2 YYNGEE. V dropped 0 bases and J dropped 5 bases, with 15 bases sitting between them. This CDR3 region has 15 residues. The CDR3 DNA sequence: TGTGCCAGCAGCGTAGCTCAGCGGGCCCGGGACGAGCAGTACTTC. Its protein product is CASSVAQRARDEQYF.

This rearrangement joins TRBV28 to TRBJ1-1, with TRBD1 matching over 8 bases. This CDR3 is 16 amino acids long. The trim removed 4 bases at V and 1 base at J, leaving 8 bases unmatched. The germline CDR1 and CDR2 sequences are MDHEN and SYDVKM. CDR3 protein: CASSSIRGRGNTEAFF. CDR3 nucleotides: TGTGCCAGCAGTTCAATCAGGGGGCGCGGGAACACTGAAGCTTTCTTT.

This rearrangement joins TRBV9 to TRBJ2-1, with D unresolved. The CDR3 consists of 15 residues. Germline-derived CDR1 and CDR2 are SGDLS and YYNGEE. V lost 0 bases and J lost 5, with 12 bases in between. In DNA, the CDR3 is TGTGCCAGCAGCGTAGGCGAGAATCTCCACAATGAGCAGTTCTTC. Encoded protein: CASSVGENLHNEQFF.

The chain carries TRBV14 and TRBJ2-1; D perhaps matches TRBD2 (6 bases). The CDR3 sequence is 15 residues long. The germline V gene encodes CDR1 SGHDN and CDR2 FVKESK. The V gene lost 2 bases and the J gene lost 5 bases, with 13 bases spanning the gap. The CDR3 sequence: CASSQQKTRHNEQFF. The CDR3 DNA reads as TGTGCCAGCAGCCAACAAAAGACTAGACACAATGAGCAGTTCTTC.